The 32 T cell receptor beta chains below all came from one sample that was sequenced in a study of blood T cell repertoires in COVID-19. The table came from immunoSEQ multiplex PCR; TCRdb's copy has only in-frame clones and leaves some out. This table holds around 46,000 clones, around 87% found once. Sequencing was done on a sample of PBMCs or T cells enriched from blood (not recorded which). Receptors were obtained from a woman between 50 and 59 years old who had recovered from COVID-19.

This sequence joins TRBV2 and TRBJ2-1; TRBD2 matches at 13 bases. CDR3 length: 15 residues. Germline-derived CDR1 and CDR2 are SNHLY and FYNNEI. J lost 4 bases, V lost 7 bases, and 4 bases had no gene match. The CDR3 bases are TGTGCCAGCAAGAGGGGACTAGCGGGGTACAATGAGCAGTTCTTC. Amino acids: CASKRGLAGYNEQFF.

This clone was seen just once. The chain links TRBV5-1 to TRBJ1-1; tentative D call: TRBD1 (5 bases). Germline V gene lookup returns CDR1 SGHRS and CDR2 YFSETQ. V lost 0 bases and J 4 bases, leaving 10 bases between the germline ends. The CDR3 loop spans 14 amino acids. The CDR3 reads CASSLAGGGTEAFF. The CDR3 bases are TGCGCCAGCAGCTTGGCCGGGGGTGGCACTGAAGCTTTCTTT.

The V and J genes are TRBV4-2 and TRBJ2-1; 8 bases align to TRBD2. The CDR3 contains 18 residues. In germline, CDR1 is LGHNA, CDR2 YNFKEQ. Unmatched junction bases numbered 9, after V lost 2 bases and J lost 0 bases. CDR3 DNA sequence: TGTGCCAGCAGCCAATTAACTCCGGGACTAGGCTCCTACAATGAGCAGTTCTTC. It specifies CASSQLTPGLGSYNEQFF.

This rearrangement joins TRBV29-1 to TRBJ1-2; D unclear. Looked up from germline, CDR1 is SQVTM and CDR2 is ANQGSEA. With 4 bases removed from V and 4 bases from J, the gap between germline ends came to 16 bases. The CDR3 runs to 14 residues. CDR3 bases: TGCAGCGTTGTAGATAACACGATCCGCTATGGCTACACCTTC. This translates into CSVVDNTIRYGYTF. The complete variable domain, with remaining parts taken from reference TRBV29-1 and TRBJ1-2, reads SAVISQKPSRDICQRGTSLTIQCQVDSQVTMMFWYRQQPGQSLTLIATANQGSEATYESGFVIDKFPISRPNLTFSTLTVSNMSPEDSSIYLCSVVDNTIRYGYTFGSGTRLTVV.

The chain employs TRBV28 and TRBJ2-7; the D gene is possibly TRBD1 (5 bases). Trimming cost V 5 bases and J 4 bases, with 6 bases left between them. The CDR3 extends over 11 amino acids. Germline values: CDR1 MDHEN, CDR2 SYDVKM. The CDR3 nucleotides read TGTGCCAGCAGTCCAGGGTACGAGCAGTACTTC. This encodes CASSPGYEQYF.

This chain links TRBV5-4 with TRBJ1-2; the match to TRBD1 covers 11 bases. From germline, CDR1 is SGHNT and CDR2 YYREEE (reference sequence). This CDR3 region has 15 residues. V lost 4 bases to trimming and J lost 2 bases; unmatched junction nucleotides: 4. The CDR3 bases are TGTGCCAGCAGCCCCGGACAGGGGGCGAACTATGGCTACACCTTC. Translated, it gives CASSPGQGANYGYTF.

The chain employs TRBV5-1 and TRBJ2-1; 8 positions match TRBD1. The CDR3 runs 15 residues. The germline V gene encodes CDR1 SGHRS and CDR2 YFSETQ. Trimming removed 1 base from V and 8 bases from J; junction bases left unmatched: 8. The CDR3 spells CASSLSGQEPDEQFF. DNA for the CDR3: TGCGCCAGCAGCTTGTCGGGACAGGAGCCCGATGAGCAGTTCTTC.

This clone showed up just once. The chain links TRBV28 to TRBJ2-3; possibly TRBD1 for D (6 bases). Trimming pared 3 bases from V and 3 bases from J, leaving 19 bases between. The CDR3 runs 17 residues. CDR1 MDHEN and CDR2 SYDVKM come from the germline V gene. CDR3 bases: TGTGCCAGCAGTTTCCAACCTTCGGACAGTGGTACAGATACGCAGTATTTT. This encodes CASSFQPSDSGTDTQYF. The whole variable domain, remainder taken from reference TRBV28 and TRBJ2-3, is DVKVTQSSRYLVKRTGEKVFLECVQDMDHENMFWYRQDPGLGLRLIYFSYDVKMKEKGDIPEGYSVSREKKERFSLILESASTNQTSMYLCASSFQPSDSGTDTQYFGPGTRLTVL.

The chain couples TRBV12-3 or TRBV12-4 to TRBJ1-1, with D possibly TRBD1 on 6 matching bases. The CDR3 covers 13 residues. Trimming left V 9 bases short and J 10 bases short, with 21 bases between. DNA for the CDR3: TGTGCCAGTGCCCTGAGGGACACTTCGCGAGCTTTCTTT. This codes for CASALRDTSRAFF.

V is TRBV6-5 and J is TRBJ1-4; D gene ambiguous. The CDR3 is 16 residues long. The V end lost 0 bases, the J end lost 5 bases, and 13 bases lay between the germline ends. Looked up from germline, CDR1 is MNHEY and CDR2 is SVGAGI. CDR3 nucleotide sequence: TGTGCCAGCAGTTACTCCTGGCCCGGGTCGAATGAAAAACTGTTTTTT. Translated, it gives CASSYSWPGSNEKLFF.

J is TRBJ2-1 and V is TRBV29-1, with TRBD1 identical over 9 bases. The germline V gene has CDR1 SQVTM and CDR2 ANQGSEA. The CDR3 is 16 amino acids. V shed 4 bases and J 9 bases; nucleotides not matched to a gene: 16. Here the CDR3 reads CSVGPGTGSIVSEQFF. The DNA of the CDR3 is TGCAGCGTTGGCCCCGGGACAGGGTCGATCGTAAGTGAGCAGTTCTTC.

Regarding this clone: One junction end disagrees with the germline gene, perhaps due to a read error. The chain joins TRBV7-7 to TRBJ2-3; 7 nucleotides match TRBD1. CDR3 length equals 15 residues. The V gene's germline CDR1 is SSHAT and CDR2 FNYEAQ (reference sequence). CDR3 residues: CASSPQGQITDTQYF. CDR3 nucleotides: TGTGCTAGCAGCCCGCAGGGACAGATAACAGATACGCAGTATTTT.

The gene calls are TRBV4-2 and TRBJ2-3; D is undetermined. The V end was cut by 0 bases, the J end by 1 base, with 5 bases between. From germline, CDR1 is LGHNA and CDR2 YNFKEQ. This CDR3 comprises 14 residues. CDR3 region: CASSQEGRTDTQYF. In DNA form, the CDR3 reads TGTGCCAGCAGCCAAGAGGGCCGCACAGATACGCAGTATTTT.

The count of this clone is one. V usage is TRBV28 and J usage is TRBJ1-2; D remains ambiguous. The V gene's germline CDR1 is MDHEN and CDR2 SYDVKM. V was cut by 4 bases and J by 2 bases, with 14 bases left in between. The CDR3 totals 15 residues. The chain's CDR3 is CASSSPTAGNYGYTF. CDR3 bases: TGTGCCAGCAGTTCCCCCACCGCGGGAAACTATGGCTACACCTTC.

This rearrangement joins TRBV6-5 to TRBJ1-1; 7 positions agree with TRBD1. This CDR3 has 14 residues. CDR1 MNHEY and CDR2 SVGAGI come from the germline V gene. After removal of 6 bases from V and 2 bases from J, the junction contained 6 bases not matched to a gene. The DNA for the CDR3 is TGTGCCAGCAGCCTCGGACAGGCAAACACTGAAGCTTTCTTT. Its translation is CASSLGQANTEAFF.

A single count supports this clone. V gene TRBV11-2 combines with J gene TRBJ1-2; a weak D match, TRBD1 (6 bases). The CDR3 is 16 residues long. Looked up from germline, CDR1 is SGHAT and CDR2 is FQNNGV. V gave up 5 bases and J gave up 4 bases, with 20 bases separating them. This CDR3 reads CASSLTEGDPPYGYTF. The CDR3 nucleotides read TGTGCCAGCAGCCTAACCGAGGGGGATCCACCCTATGGCTACACCTTC.

The V call is TRBV28, the J call TRBJ2-2; D not certain. The CDR3 totals 13 residues. CDR1 is MDHEN, CDR2 SYDVKM, per germline. Trimming cost V 6 bases and J 2 bases, with 7 bases left between them. The CDR3 bases are TGTGCCAGCAGATCTCTAAACACCGGGGAGCTGTTTTTT. Encoded protein: CASRSLNTGELFF. Supplemented by reference TRBV28 and TRBJ2-2, the full variable domain reads DVKVTQSSRYLVKRTGEKVFLECVQDMDHENMFWYRQDPGLGLRLIYFSYDVKMKEKGDIPEGYSVSREKKERFSLILESASTNQTSMYLCASRSLNTGELFFGEGSRLTVL.

This sequence joins TRBV5-1 and TRBJ2-7; 8 nucleotides agree with TRBD1. The CDR3 sequence is 15 residues long. V lost 0 bases, J lost 3 bases, and 5 bases stayed unmatched. Germline assignment: CDR1 SGHRS and CDR2 YFSETQ. This CDR3 reads CASSLGGTGFYEQYF. The CDR3 bases are TGCGCCAGCAGCTTGGGAGGGACAGGCTTCTACGAGCAGTACTTC.

The chain is built from TRBV5-1 and TRBJ2-3; 9 bases line up with TRBD1. This CDR3 contains 16 residues. J lost 3 bases, V lost 7 bases, and 12 bases had no gene match. The V gene's germline CDR1 is SGHRS and CDR2 YFSETQ. The CDR3 DNA sequence: TGCGCCAGCGACTACGGGACAGGGCTACGGACAGATACGCAGTATTTT. Translated, it gives CASDYGTGLRTDTQYF.

The chain employs TRBV30 and TRBJ1-1; D is unresolved. The germline V and J ends were trimmed by 2 bases and 1 base, with 8 bases remaining between them. Per germline, CDR1 GTSNPN and CDR2 SVGIG (reference sequence). This CDR3 spans 13 amino acids. Here the CDR3 reads CAWSLSRNTEAFF. CDR3 DNA sequence: TGTGCCTGGAGTCTTTCCAGGAACACTGAAGCTTTCTTT.

The V gene is TRBV18, the J gene TRBJ2-7; maybe TRBD1 (7 bases). V lost 0 bases and J lost 3, with 18 bases in between. The CDR3 loop spans 17 amino acids. The germline CDR1 and CDR2 sequences are KGHSH and LQKENI. Here the CDR3 DNA reads TGTGCCAGCTCACCACCAGGTTCAGGGGGGCCCCTCTACGAGCAGTACTTC. Translation: CASSPPGSGGPLYEQYF.

This rearrangement joins TRBV5-5 to TRBJ2-2; D perhaps matches TRBD2 (5 bases). V was shortened by 4 bases and J by 1 base, with 14 bases between the two germline ends. The CDR3 contains 16 residues. CDR1 and CDR2 (germline): SGHKS, YYEKEE (reference sequence). CDR3 sequence: CASSVTTGMNTGELFF. The DNA for the CDR3 is TGTGCCAGCAGCGTGACGACGGGGATGAACACCGGGGAGCTGTTTTTT.

This chain links TRBV5-6 with TRBJ2-4, with TRBD1 matching 10 bases. The CDR3 sequence is 14 residues long. J lost 6 bases, V lost 3 bases, and 3 bases had no gene match. Germline CDR1 and CDR2: SGHDT and YYEEEE. The CDR3: CASSYWTGGNIQYF. The CDR3 DNA reads as TGTGCCAGCAGCTATTGGACAGGGGGAAACATTCAGTACTTC.

By share, this clone counts as medium-sized. The gene calls are TRBV28 and TRBJ2-7, with TRBD1 matching over 8 bases. CDR3 size: 16 residues. The trim removed 7 bases at V and 0 bases at J, leaving 11 bases unmatched. Germline assignment: CDR1 MDHEN and CDR2 SYDVKM. DNA of the CDR3: TGTGCCAGCACGAAAGGGACAGGACCACGCTCCTACGAGCAGTACTTC. Translated, it gives CASTKGTGPRSYEQYF.

This rearrangement joins TRBV18 to TRBJ2-5, with 12 bases that match TRBD2. From germline, CDR1 is KGHSH and CDR2 LQKENI. This CDR3 has 15 residues. V trimming: 6 bases; J trimming: 1 base; junction bases outside the gene matches: 3. DNA for the CDR3: TGTGCCAGCTCCCTAGCGGGAGGGATCCAAGAGACCCAGTACTTC. Translation: CASSLAGGIQETQYF.

The V and J genes are TRBV7-2 and TRBJ2-5; 8 positions agree with TRBD1. V lost 4 bases, J lost 5 bases, and 18 bases stayed unmatched. The CDR3 sequence is 18 residues long. Germline-derived CDR1 and CDR2 are SGHTA and FQGNSA. In DNA, the CDR3 is TGTGCCAGCAGCTCAGAACATGCCGGGACAGGACCTGGGGAGACCCAGTACTTC. As protein: CASSSEHAGTGPGETQYF.

This chain uses TRBV5-1 with TRBJ2-1, with 9 bases that match TRBD2. Unmatched junction bases numbered 7, after V lost 4 bases and J lost 5 bases. Germline CDR1 SGHRS, CDR2 YFSETQ. The CDR3 runs 15 residues. In DNA, the CDR3 is TGCGCCAGCAGCGCAACTAGCGGGCGGGACAATGAGCAGTTCTTC. Translating gives CASSATSGRDNEQFF.

V usage is TRBV9 and J usage is TRBJ2-1; a possible D gene is TRBD2 (6 bases). The CDR3 loop spans 15 amino acids. V was clipped by 0 bases and J by 0 bases, with 7 bases between them. Per germline, CDR1 SGDLS and CDR2 YYNGEE. This CDR3 is CASSVGGNSYNEQFF. The CDR3 DNA follows: TGTGCCAGCAGCGTAGGCGGGAACTCCTACAATGAGCAGTTCTTC.

This clone appeared a few times. V and J are TRBV7-3 and TRBJ1-3; 10 bases align to TRBD1. Germline V gene data show CDR1 as SGHTA and CDR2 as FQGTGA. Trimming removed 4 bases from V and 7 bases from J; junction bases left unmatched: 13. The CDR3 totals 17 residues. The CDR3 DNA follows: TGTGCCAGCAGCTCAGGCCCGGGACAGGGGATTCGGAACACCATATATTTT. Protein sequence: CASSSGPGQGIRNTIYF.

The V call is TRBV7-9, the J call TRBJ2-3, with D uncertain. The V end lost 0 bases, the J end lost 2 bases, and 3 bases lay between the germline ends. Germline CDR1 SEHNR, CDR2 FQNEAQ (reference sequence). CDR3 length: 13 residues. In DNA, the CDR3 is TGTGCCAGCAGCTTAGCCCACACAGATACGCAGTATTTT. This sequence encodes CASSLAHTDTQYF.

The rearrangement links TRBV28 to TRBJ1-1; TRBD1 aligns across 7 bases. The CDR3 loop spans 16 amino acids. With 6 bases clipped from V and 2 bases from J, the junction kept 12 bases outside the gene matches. The V gene's germline CDR1 is MDHEN and CDR2 SYDVKM. CDR3 amino acids: CASRPPGGSFNTEAFF. The CDR3 DNA follows: TGTGCCAGCAGACCCCCAGGGGGTAGTTTCAACACTGAAGCTTTCTTT.

A single count supports this clone. The V gene is TRBV7-6, the J gene TRBJ2-5, with 11 bases fitting TRBD1. CDR1 and CDR2 from the germline V gene are SGHVS and FNYEAQ. The junction had 12 bases not matched to a gene; V was cut back by 5 bases and J by 7 bases. The CDR3 consists of 16 residues. The CDR3 sequence is CASSRYAGQGAGTQYF. The CDR3 DNA follows: TGTGCCAGCAGCCGATACGCAGGACAGGGGGCCGGGACCCAGTACTTC.